This T cell receptor beta chain stems from a study of blood T cells in healthy people across ages. A second PCR, run for roughly 7 to 11 cycles, used a sample-barcoded 5' primer plus a J-beta primer mix. TCRdb redid the calling of the 5' RACE reads with MiXCR, one entry per CDR3 protein. The sample includes about 570,000 distinct CDR3 sequences, 25% to 30% seen only once; the top ten take about a fifth. Sequencing was done on a sample of blood. This clonotype was obtained from a woman in her 70s in good health.

The CDR3 DNA reads as TGTGCCTCCCTGGGGGGGGCTAACACCGGGGAGCTGTTTTTT. It encodes CASLGGANTGELFF. V is TRBV7-8 and J is TRBJ2-2, with D possibly TRBD2 on 7 matching bases. Germline V gene data show CDR1 as SGHVS and CDR2 as FQNEAQ. Deletions cut 11 bases from V and 2 bases from J, with 15 bases between. The CDR3 is made up of 14 amino acids.